This T cell receptor (beta chain) was observed in a study of blood T cell repertoires in COVID-19 (dated by TCRdb to between 2020 and 2021). For the study in its entirety: The collaborator samples originated in the United States, Italy and Spain and spanned the acute and convalescent phases of COVID-19. The prospective study material was composed of cDNA or gDNA derived from T cells, B-cell-depleted T cells, or PBMCs. HLA class I and class II types, where available, came from metadata supplied by the sample provider rather than from assay-based typing. The repertoires were released in a freely available public database meant as a resource for research on the immune response to SARS-CoV-2. A de-identified subject ID, COVID-19 status, age in years and sex were almost always included in the sample metadata. Deeply sampled blood TCRbeta repertoires from subjects exposed to, actively infected with, or recovered from COVID-19 were included in the dataset. Samples came from the ongoing ImmuneRACE study (first 160 participants) plus 1,254 subjects from 6 global collaborators. Study-wide findings and limitations: Clinical and demographic metadata were provided uncurated, with the amount varying by source and participant.

A second Seattle source provided samples from volunteer blood donors who had recovered from COVID-19. Each collaborating institution followed its own protocols to collect whole blood in K2EDTA tubes. For TCRbeta analysis, collaborator samples were shipped as frozen whole blood, as isolated PBMCs, or as DNA extracted from either sample type. This clone was recorded once. What this receptor recognizes is not known. No quality values exist for individual bases; no much larger clone is one base distant. TCRbeta CDR3 regions were amplified from genomic DNA using the immunoSEQ Assay, a bias-controlled multiplex PCR. As for how the authors treated the data: The number of nucleated cells in each sample was estimated from the amplification of reference gene primers within the assay. Sequence reads were collapsed and filtered to measure the absolute abundance of every unique TCRbeta CDR3 rearrangement. For each sample, productive Simpson clonality was calculated as the square root of Simpson's diversity index across productive rearrangements. In its TCRdb copy, this immuneACCESS table keeps in-frame sequences only and misses some clones. Where compared with another copy, unresolved V genes explain less than half of these, and the others have no known cause. The D gene and trimming were derived from the DNA, and the V and J assignments and clone size from that table. The sample records roughly 230,000 clones, 80% to 90% of which are singletons. About 4.5% of the sample is held by the ten biggest clonotypes.

Sequenced material: peripheral blood. The TCR comes from a woman in her forties who had recovered from COVID-19.

The CDR3: CASSVQENTEAFF. The nucleotide sequence is given as TGCGCCAGCAGTGTGCAGGAGAACACTGAAGCTTTCTTT. The chain employs TRBV10-2 and TRBJ1-1; the D gene is not confidently resolved. The CDR3 covers 13 residues, taking in both the cysteine and the phenylalanine. The entry retains the CDR3 DNA only, 39 bases that are in frame from base 1. The CDR1 and CDR2 encoded by the germline V gene are WSHSY and SAAADI. Trimming removed 4 bases from V and 1 base from J, leaving 7 bases between the germline ends.